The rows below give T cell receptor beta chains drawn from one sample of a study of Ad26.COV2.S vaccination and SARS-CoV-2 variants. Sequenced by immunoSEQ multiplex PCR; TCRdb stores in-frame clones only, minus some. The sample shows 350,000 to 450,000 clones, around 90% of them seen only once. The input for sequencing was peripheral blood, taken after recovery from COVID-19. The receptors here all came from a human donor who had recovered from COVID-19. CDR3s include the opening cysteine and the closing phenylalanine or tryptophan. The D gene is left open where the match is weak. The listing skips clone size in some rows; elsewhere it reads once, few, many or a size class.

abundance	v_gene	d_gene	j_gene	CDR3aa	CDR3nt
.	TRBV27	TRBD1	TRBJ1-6	CASRGDRILSSPLHF	TGTGCCAGCAGGGGGGACAGGATTCTTAGTTCACCCCTCCACTTT
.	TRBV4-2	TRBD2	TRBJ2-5	CASSQGLADQETQYF	TGTGCCAGCAGCCAAGGACTAGCGGATCAAGAGACCCAGTACTTC
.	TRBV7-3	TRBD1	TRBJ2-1	CASSPQGQGRRNEQFF	TGTGCCAGCAGCCCCCAGGGACAGGGGAGGAGAAATGAGCAGTTCTTC
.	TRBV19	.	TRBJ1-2	CASSIGQINYGYTF	TGTGCCAGTAGTATAGGACAGATCAACTATGGCTACACCTTC
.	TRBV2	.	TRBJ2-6	CASSELVLLEANVLTF	TGTGCCAGCAGTGAATTGGTCCTGCTCGAAGCCAACGTCCTGACTTTC
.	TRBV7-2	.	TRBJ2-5	CASSSRTGGQYQETQYF	TGTGCCAGCAGCTCGCGCACCGGGGGTCAGTACCAAGAGACCCAGTACTTC
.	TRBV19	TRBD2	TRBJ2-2	CASSSGGDTGELFF	TGTGCCAGTTCAAGCGGGGGAGACACCGGGGAGCTGTTTTTT
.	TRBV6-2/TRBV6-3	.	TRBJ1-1	CASSYRTLTEAFF	TGTGCCAGCAGTTACCGGACACTCACTGAAGCTTTCTTT
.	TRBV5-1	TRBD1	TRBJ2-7	CASSWGDRGHEQYF	TGCGCCAGCAGCTGGGGGGACAGGGGGCACGAGCAGTACTTC
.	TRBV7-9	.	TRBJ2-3	CASSLTKGTDTQYF	TGTGCCAGCAGCCTAACAAAAGGAACAGATACGCAGTATTTT
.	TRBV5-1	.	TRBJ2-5	CASSREETQYF	TGCGCCAGCAGCCGAGAAGAGACCCAGTACTTC
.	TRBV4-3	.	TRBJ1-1	CASSQDVARGTEAFF	TGCGCCAGCAGCCAAGACGTGGCCAGAGGGACTGAAGCTTTCTTT
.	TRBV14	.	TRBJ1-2	CASSRRGLNLGGYGYTF	TGTGCCAGCAGCCGACGGGGCTTAAACCTAGGGGGCTATGGCTACACCTTC
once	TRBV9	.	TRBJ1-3	CASSPLGRGAGNTIYF	TGTGCCAGCAGCCCCCTGGGGCGGGGGGCTGGAAACACCATATATTTT
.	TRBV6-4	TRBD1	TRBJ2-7	CASSVGTGVHEQYF	TGTGCCAGCAGTGTGGGGACAGGGGTACACGAGCAGTACTTC
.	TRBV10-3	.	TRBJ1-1	CAISESGRTSEAFF	TGTGCCATCAGTGAGTCAGGTCGGACATCTGAAGCTTTCTTT
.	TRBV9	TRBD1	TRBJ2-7	CASSASDRGPYEQYF	TGTGCCAGCAGCGCAAGTGACAGGGGTCCCTACGAGCAGTACTTC
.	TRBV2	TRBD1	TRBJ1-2	CASQYRDRATLYGYTF	TGTGCCAGCCAATACCGGGACAGGGCCACCCTCTATGGCTACACCTTC
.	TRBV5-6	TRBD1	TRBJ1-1	CASSFGTGLNTEAFF	TGTGCCAGCAGCTTTGGGACAGGGTTGAACACTGAAGCTTTCTTT
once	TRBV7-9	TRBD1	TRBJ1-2	CASSSRTGAINYGYTF	TGTGCCAGCAGCTCCCGGACAGGGGCAATAAACTATGGCTACACCTTC
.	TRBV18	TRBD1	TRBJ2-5	CASSQGTGIQETQYF	TGTGCCAGCTCACAAGGGACAGGTATTCAAGAGACCCAGTACTTC
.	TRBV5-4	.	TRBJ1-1	CASSPRGFGDEAFF	TGTGCCAGCAGCCCAAGGGGGTTCGGGGATGAAGCTTTCTTT
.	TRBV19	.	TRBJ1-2	CASSSPRTVSYGYTF	TGTGCCAGTAGTTCTCCCCGGACGGTTAGCTATGGCTACACCTTC
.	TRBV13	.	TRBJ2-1	CASSSSSESSYNEQFF	TGTGCCAGCAGCTCATCTAGCGAAAGCTCCTACAATGAGCAGTTCTTC
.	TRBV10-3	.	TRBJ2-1	CAISEGVSYNEQFF	TGTGCCATCAGTGAGGGGGTTAGCTACAATGAGCAGTTCTTC
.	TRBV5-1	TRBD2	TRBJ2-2	CASSLNAGGPTGELFF	TGCGCCAGCAGCTTGAATGCGGGGGGGCCCACCGGGGAGCTGTTTTTT
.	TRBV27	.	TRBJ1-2	CASSFVGEDGYTF	TGTGCCAGCAGTTTTGTTGGGGAAGATGGCTACACCTTC
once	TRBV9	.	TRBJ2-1	CASSAQKQGFNEQFF	TGTGCCAGCAGCGCCCAAAAGCAGGGATTCAATGAGCAGTTCTTC
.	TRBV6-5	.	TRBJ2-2	CASSYGLLNTGELFF	TGTGCCAGCAGTTACGGGCTCTTAAACACCGGGGAGCTGTTTTTT
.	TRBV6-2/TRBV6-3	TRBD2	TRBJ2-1	CASSSLAGLYNEQFF	TGTGCCAGCAGTTCACTAGCGGGGCTCTACAATGAGCAGTTCTTC
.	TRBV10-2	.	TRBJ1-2	CASSPGQSYGYTF	TGCGCCAGCAGTCCAGGACAGTCCTATGGCTACACCTTC
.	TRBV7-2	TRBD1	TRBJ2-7	CASSQGRGPLYEQYF	TGTGCCAGCAGCCAAGGTAGGGGGCCCCTCTACGAGCAGTACTTC
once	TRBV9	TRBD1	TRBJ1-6	CASSVAQGANSPLHF	TGTGCCAGCAGCGTCGCTCAGGGGGCTAATTCACCCCTCCACTTT
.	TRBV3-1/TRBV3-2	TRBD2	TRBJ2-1	CASSKTSGGVYNEQFF	TGTGCCAGCAGCAAAACTAGCGGGGGGGTCTACAATGAGCAGTTCTTC
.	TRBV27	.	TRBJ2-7	CASSLSRGGTYEQYF	TGTGCCAGCAGTTTATCCCGGGGAGGCACCTACGAGCAGTACTTC
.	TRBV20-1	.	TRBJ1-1	CSLRQDTEAFF	TGCAGCCTCAGACAGGACACTGAAGCTTTCTTT
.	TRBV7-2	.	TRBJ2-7	CASSLTRGYRYEQYF	TGTGCCAGCAGCCTTACACGGGGGTATCGCTACGAGCAGTACTTC
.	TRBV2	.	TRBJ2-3	CASPEQTASTDTQYF	TGTGCCAGCCCCGAGCAGACAGCTAGCACAGATACGCAGTATTTT
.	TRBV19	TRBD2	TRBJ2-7	CASSIGEGYEQYF	TGTGCCAGTAGTATAGGGGAGGGCTACGAGCAGTACTTC
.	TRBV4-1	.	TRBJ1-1	CASSLTPQGLNTEAFF	TGCGCCAGCAGCCTCACCCCCCAGGGGTTGAACACTGAAGCTTTCTTT
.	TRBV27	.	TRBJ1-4	CASSPPDSRNEKLFF	TGTGCCAGCAGTCCCCCGGACAGTAGAAATGAAAAACTGTTTTTT
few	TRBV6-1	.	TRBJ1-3	CASSEGGETGNTIYF	TGTGCCAGCAGTGAAGGGGGTGAAACTGGAAACACCATATATTTT
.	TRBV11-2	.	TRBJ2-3	CASSLRAGATDTQYF	TGTGCCAGCAGCTTAAGGGCAGGCGCCACAGATACGCAGTATTTT
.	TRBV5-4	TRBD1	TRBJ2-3	CASSPGTAPDTQYF	TGTGCCAGCAGCCCGGGGACAGCCCCAGATACGCAGTATTTT
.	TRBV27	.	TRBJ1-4	CASSRTVRDEKLFF	TGTGCCAGCAGCCGGACAGTCCGGGATGAAAAACTGTTTTTT
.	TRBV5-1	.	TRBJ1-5	CASSLTGGNQPQHF	TGCGCCAGCAGCTTGACGGGAGGCAATCAGCCCCAGCATTTT
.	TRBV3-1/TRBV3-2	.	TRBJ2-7	CASSTERSSYEQYF	TGTGCCAGCAGCACGGAGAGGAGCTCCTACGAGCAGTACTTC
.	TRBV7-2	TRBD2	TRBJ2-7	CASSLRLAGSYEQYF	TGTGCCAGCAGCTTAAGACTAGCGGGAAGTTACGAGCAGTACTTC
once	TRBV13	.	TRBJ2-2	CASSAQGGTGELFF	TGTGCCAGCAGCGCCCAGGGGGGCACCGGGGAGCTGTTTTTT
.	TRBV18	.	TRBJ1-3	CASSPLGASFSGNTIYF	TGTGCCAGCTCACCACTTGGGGCCAGCTTCTCTGGAAACACCATATATTTT
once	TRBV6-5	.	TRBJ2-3	CASSSHSGGDTQYF	TGTGCCAGCAGTTCCCATAGTGGGGGCGATACGCAGTATTTT
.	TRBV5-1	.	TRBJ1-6	CASSLVQGPLSPLHF	TGCGCCAGCAGCTTGGTACAGGGCCCCCTTTCACCCCTCCACTTT
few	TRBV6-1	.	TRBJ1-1	CASSEAWWRKTEAFF	TGTGCCAGCAGTGAAGCTTGGTGGCGGAAAACTGAAGCTTTCTTT
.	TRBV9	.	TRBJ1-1	CASSPPGSGGEAFF	TGTGCCAGCAGCCCTCCGGGATCAGGAGGTGAAGCTTTCTTT
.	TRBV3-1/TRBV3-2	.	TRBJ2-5	CASSQRGRSQETQYF	TGTGCCAGCAGCCAACGGGGCAGAAGTCAAGAGACCCAGTACTTC